This T cell receptor beta chain was sequenced for a study of T cells after yellow fever vaccination. Findings and limits, study-wide: Detected again after the booster were most primary-vaccination clones, at approximately 95% CD4 and 88% CD8.

The CDR3 is made up of 17 amino acids. Between the trimmed V and J ends, which lost 1 base and 0 bases, there was a span of 15 bases. Germline V gene lookup returns CDR1 SGHVS and CDR2 FNYEAQ. A single record per CDR3 protein comes from TCRdb applying MiXCR to the 5' RACE reads. The profile shows some 320,000 distinct CDR3 sequences, over 4% of them singletons. As regards this clonotype: Its antigen is not known.

V is TRBV7-6 and J is TRBJ1-1; perhaps TRBD1 as D (6 bases). The material was PBMCs, obtained 5 days after the yellow fever booster vaccination. The sequence was collected from a man in his late teens or twenties who received the YFV17D yellow fever vaccine. The CDR3 spells CASSLVLRTVLNTEAFF. Here the CDR3 DNA reads TGTGCCAGCAGCTTAGTCCTCCGGACAGTCTTGAACACTGAAGCTTTCTTT.